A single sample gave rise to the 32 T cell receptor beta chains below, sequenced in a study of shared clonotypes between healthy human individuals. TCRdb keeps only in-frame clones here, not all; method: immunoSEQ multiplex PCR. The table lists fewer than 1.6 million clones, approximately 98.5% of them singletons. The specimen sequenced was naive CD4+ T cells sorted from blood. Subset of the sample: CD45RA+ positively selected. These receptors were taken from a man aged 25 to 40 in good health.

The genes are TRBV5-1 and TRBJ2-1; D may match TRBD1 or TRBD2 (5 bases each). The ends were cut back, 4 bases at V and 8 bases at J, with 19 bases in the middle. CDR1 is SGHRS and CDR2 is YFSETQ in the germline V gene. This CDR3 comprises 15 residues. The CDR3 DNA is TGCGCCAGCAGCGAGGCGGCTAGCCGGGGCTATGAGCAGTTCTTC. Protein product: CASSEAASRGYEQFF.

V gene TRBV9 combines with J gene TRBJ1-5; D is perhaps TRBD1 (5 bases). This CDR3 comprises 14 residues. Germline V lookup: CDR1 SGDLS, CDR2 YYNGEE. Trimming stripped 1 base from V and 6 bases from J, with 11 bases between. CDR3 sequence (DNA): TGTGCCAGCAGCGTAAGGGCAGGGCCTCAGCCCCAGCATTTT. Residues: CASSVRAGPQPQHF.

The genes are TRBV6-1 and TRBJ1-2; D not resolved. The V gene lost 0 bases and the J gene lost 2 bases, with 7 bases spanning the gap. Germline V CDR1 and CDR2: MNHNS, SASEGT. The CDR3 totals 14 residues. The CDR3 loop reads CASSEATENYGYTF. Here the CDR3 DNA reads TGTGCCAGCAGTGAAGCCACGGAGAACTATGGCTACACCTTC.

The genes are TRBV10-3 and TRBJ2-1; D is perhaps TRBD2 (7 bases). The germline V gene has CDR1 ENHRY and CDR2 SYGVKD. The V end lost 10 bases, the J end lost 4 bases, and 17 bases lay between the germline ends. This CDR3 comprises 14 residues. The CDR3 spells CATRLAGEYNEQFF. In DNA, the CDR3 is TGTGCCACTAGACTAGCAGGGGAATACAATGAGCAGTTCTTC.

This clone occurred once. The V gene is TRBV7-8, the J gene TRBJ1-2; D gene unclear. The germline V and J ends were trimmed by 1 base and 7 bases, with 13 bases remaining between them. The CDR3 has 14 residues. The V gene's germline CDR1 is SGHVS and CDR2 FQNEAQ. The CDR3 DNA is TGTGCCAGCAGCTTAGAAGGTTGGGATTCTGGCTACACCTTC. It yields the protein CASSLEGWDSGYTF.

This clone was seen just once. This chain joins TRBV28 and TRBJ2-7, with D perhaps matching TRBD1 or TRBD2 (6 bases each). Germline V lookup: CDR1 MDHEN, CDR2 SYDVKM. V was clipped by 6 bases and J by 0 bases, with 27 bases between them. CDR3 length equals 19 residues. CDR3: CASSVIAGRGGRSSYEQYF. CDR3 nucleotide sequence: TGTGCCAGCAGCGTCATCGCGGGGAGAGGGGGGAGAAGCTCCTACGAGCAGTACTTC.

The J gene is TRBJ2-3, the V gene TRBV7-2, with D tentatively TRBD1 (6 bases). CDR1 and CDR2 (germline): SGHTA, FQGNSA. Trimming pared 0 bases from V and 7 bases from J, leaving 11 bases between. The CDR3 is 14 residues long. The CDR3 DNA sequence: TGTGCCAGCAGCTTAGCTCCAGGGGAAAATACGCAGTATTTT. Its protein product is CASSLAPGENTQYF.

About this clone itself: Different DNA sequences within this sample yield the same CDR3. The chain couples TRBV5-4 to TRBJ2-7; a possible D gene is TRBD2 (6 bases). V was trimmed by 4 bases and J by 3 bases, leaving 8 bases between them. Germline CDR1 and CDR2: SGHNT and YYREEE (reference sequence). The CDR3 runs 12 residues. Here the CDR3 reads CASSLSGYEQYF. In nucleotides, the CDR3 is TGTGCCAGCAGCCTTAGCGGCTACGAGCAGTACTTC.

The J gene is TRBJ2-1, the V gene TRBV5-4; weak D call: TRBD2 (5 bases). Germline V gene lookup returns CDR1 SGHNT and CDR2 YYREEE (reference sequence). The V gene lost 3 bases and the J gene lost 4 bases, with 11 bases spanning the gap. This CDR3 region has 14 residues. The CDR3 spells CASSSSGEYNEQFF. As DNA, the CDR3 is TGTGCCAGCAGCTCGTCCGGGGAATACAATGAGCAGTTCTTC. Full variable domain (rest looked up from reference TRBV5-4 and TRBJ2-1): ETGVTQSPTHLIKTRGQQVTLRCSSQSGHNTVSWYQQALGQGPQFIFQYYREEENGRGNFPPRFSGLQFPNYSSELNVNALELDDSALYLCASSSSGEYNEQFFGPGTRLTVL.

Written as DNA, the CDR3 is TGTGCCAGCAGTGTCGAGGGCCGAACTAACACCGGGGAGCTGTTTTTT. It is translated as CASSVEGRTNTGELFF. The rearrangement links TRBV2 to TRBJ2-2, with D perhaps TRBD2 (5 bases). The germline V and J ends were trimmed by 4 bases and 2 bases, with 14 bases remaining between them. CDR3 size: 16 residues. Germline lookup yields CDR1 SNHLY and CDR2 FYNNEI.

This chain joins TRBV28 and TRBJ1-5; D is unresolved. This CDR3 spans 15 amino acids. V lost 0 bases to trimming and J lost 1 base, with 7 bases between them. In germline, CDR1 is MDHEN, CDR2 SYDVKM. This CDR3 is CASSLWSNSNQPQHF. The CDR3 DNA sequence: TGTGCCAGCAGTTTATGGTCGAACAGCAATCAGCCCCAGCATTTT.

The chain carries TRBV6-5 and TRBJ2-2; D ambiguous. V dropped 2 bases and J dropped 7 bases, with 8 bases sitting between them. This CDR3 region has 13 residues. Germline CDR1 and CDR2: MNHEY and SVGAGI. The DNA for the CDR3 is TGTGCCAGCAGTTACGTCCGGGTCGGGGAGCTGTTTTTT. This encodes CASSYVRVGELFF.

The CDR3 DNA is TGCGCCAGCAGCTCAGACAGGGCCCACGAGCAGTACTTC. Translated, it gives CASSSDRAHEQYF. The chain joins TRBV5-1 to TRBJ2-7, with TRBD1 matching over 7 bases. The CDR3 sequence is 13 residues long. V shed 3 bases and J 5 bases; nucleotides not matched to a gene: 5. Germline loops: CDR1 SGHRS, CDR2 YFSETQ.

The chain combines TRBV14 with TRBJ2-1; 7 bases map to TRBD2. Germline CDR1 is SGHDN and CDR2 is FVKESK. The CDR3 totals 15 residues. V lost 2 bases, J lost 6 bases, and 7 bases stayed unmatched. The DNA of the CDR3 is TGTGCCAGCAGCCAACTACCAGGGAGGGGCAATGAGCAGTTCTTC. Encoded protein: CASSQLPGRGNEQFF.

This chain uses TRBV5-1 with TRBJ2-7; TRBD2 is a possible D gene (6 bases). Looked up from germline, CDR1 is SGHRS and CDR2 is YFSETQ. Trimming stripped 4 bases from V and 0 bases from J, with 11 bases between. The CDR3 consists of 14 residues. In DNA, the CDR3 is TGCGCCAGCAGCGGAGGGACGGACTCCTACGAGCAGTACTTC. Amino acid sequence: CASSGGTDSYEQYF.

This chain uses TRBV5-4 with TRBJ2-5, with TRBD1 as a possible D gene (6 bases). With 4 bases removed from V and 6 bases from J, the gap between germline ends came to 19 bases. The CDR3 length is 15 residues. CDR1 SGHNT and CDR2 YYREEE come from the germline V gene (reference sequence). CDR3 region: CASSPRQDPGKTQYF. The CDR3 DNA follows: TGTGCCAGCAGCCCCAGACAGGACCCGGGGAAGACCCAGTACTTC. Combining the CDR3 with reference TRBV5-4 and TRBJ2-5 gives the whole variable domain ETGVTQSPTHLIKTRGQQVTLRCSSQSGHNTVSWYQQALGQGPQFIFQYYREEENGRGNFPPRFSGLQFPNYSSELNVNALELDDSALYLCASSPRQDPGKTQYFGPGTRLLVL.

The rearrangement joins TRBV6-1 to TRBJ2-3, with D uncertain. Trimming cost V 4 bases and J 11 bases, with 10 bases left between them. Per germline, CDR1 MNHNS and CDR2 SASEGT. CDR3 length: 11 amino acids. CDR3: CASSVVLEQYF. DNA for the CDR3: TGTGCCAGCAGTGTTGTGTTGGAGCAGTATTTT.

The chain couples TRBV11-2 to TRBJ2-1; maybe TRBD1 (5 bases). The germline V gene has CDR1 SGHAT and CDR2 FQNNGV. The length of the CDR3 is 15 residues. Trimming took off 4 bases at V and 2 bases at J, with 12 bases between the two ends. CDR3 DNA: TGTGCCAGCAGCTCTCAGGGAAGACCCTACAATGAGCAGTTCTTC. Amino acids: CASSSQGRPYNEQFF.

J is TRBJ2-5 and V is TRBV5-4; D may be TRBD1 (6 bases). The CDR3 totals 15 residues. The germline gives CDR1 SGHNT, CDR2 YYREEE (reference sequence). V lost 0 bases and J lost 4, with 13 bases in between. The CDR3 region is CASSLEQGRAETQYF. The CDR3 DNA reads TGTGCCAGCAGCTTGGAACAGGGTAGGGCAGAGACCCAGTACTTC.

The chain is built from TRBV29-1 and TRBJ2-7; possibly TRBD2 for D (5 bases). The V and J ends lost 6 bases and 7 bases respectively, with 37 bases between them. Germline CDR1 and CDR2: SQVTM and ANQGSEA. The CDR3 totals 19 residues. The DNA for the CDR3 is TGCAGCGTCCTATTGCTTGCTTCTAGGGAGACGGGGTTGGGAAAAGAGCAGTACTTC. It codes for CSVLLLASRETGLGKEQYF.

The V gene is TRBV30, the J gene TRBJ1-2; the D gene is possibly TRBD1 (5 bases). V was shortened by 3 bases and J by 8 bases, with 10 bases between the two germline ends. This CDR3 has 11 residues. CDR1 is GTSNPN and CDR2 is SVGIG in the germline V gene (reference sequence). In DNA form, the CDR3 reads TGTGCCTGGAGCCGGGGACGGGGCTACACCTTC. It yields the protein CAWSRGRGYTF.

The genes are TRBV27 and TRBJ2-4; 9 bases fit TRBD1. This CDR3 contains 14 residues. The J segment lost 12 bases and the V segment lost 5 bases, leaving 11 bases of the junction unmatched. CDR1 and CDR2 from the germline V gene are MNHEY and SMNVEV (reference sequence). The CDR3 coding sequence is TGTGCCAGCAGTAGCCGGGACAGGGCTAATACTCAGTACTTC. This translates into CASSSRDRANTQYF.

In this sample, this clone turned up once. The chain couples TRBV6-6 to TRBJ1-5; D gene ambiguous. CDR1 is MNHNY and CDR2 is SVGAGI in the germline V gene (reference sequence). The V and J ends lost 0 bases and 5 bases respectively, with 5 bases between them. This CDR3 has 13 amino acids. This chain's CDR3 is CASSYSYDQPQHF. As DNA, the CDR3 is TGTGCCAGCAGTTACTCGTACGATCAGCCCCAGCATTTT.

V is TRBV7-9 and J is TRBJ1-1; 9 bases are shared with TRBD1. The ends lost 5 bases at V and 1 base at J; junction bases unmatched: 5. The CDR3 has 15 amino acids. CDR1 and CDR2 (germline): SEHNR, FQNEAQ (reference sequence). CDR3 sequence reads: CASSPWTGENTEAFF. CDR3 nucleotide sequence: TGTGCCAGCAGCCCTTGGACAGGGGAGAACACTGAAGCTTTCTTT.

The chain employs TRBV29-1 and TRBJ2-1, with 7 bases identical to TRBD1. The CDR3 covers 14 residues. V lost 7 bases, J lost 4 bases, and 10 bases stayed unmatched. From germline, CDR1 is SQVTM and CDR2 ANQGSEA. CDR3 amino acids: CSAAGTADYNEQFF. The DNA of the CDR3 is TGCAGCGCAGCCGGGACAGCGGATTACAATGAGCAGTTCTTC.

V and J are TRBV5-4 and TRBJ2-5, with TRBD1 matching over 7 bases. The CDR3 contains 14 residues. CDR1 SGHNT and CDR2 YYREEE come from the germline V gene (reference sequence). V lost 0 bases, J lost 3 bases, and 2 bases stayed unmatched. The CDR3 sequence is CASSLVQGEETQYF. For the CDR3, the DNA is TGTGCCAGCAGCTTGGTGCAGGGGGAAGAGACCCAGTACTTC.

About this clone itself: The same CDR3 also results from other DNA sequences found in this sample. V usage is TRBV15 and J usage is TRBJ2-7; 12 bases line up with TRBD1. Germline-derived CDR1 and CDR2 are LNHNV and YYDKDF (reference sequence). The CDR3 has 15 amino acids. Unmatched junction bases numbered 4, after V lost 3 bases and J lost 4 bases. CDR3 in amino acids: CATSRGTGGSYEQYF. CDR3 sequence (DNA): TGTGCCACCAGCAGGGGGACAGGGGGCTCATACGAGCAGTACTTC.

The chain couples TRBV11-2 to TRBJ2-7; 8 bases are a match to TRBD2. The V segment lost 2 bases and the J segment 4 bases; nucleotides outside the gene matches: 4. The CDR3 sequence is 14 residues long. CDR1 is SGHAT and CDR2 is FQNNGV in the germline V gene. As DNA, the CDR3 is TGTGCCAGCAGCTTACCGGGAGGGCCGTACGAGCAGTACTTC. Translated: CASSLPGGPYEQYF.

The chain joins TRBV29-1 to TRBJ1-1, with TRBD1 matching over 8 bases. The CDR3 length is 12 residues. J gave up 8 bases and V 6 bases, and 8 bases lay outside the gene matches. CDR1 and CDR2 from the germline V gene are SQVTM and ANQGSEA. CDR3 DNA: TGCAGCGTGGCCCGGACAGGGACCGAAGCTTTCTTT. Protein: CSVARTGTEAFF.

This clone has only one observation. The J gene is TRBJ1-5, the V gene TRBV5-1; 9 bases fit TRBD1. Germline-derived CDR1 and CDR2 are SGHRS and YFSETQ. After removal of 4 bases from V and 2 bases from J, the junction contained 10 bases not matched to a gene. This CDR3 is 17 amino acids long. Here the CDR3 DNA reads TGCGCCAGCAGCCCGGGACAGGGATCGTTCGGCAATCAGCCCCAGCATTTT. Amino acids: CASSPGQGSFGNQPQHF.

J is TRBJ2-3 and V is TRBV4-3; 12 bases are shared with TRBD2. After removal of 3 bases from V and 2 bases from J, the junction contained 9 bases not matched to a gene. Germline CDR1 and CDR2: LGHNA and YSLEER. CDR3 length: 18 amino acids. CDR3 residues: CASSHRPGLAGNTDTQYF. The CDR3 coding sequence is TGCGCCAGCAGCCATCGCCCCGGACTAGCGGGAAACACAGATACGCAGTATTTT.

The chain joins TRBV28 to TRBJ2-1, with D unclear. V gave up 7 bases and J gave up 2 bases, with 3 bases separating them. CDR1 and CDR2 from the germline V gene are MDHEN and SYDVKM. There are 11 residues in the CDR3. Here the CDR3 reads CASTTYNEQFF. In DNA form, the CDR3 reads TGTGCCAGCACGACCTACAATGAGCAGTTCTTC.